This paragraph reports one T cell receptor beta chain. Its antigen remains unknown. Use of 60 Vbeta and 13 Jbeta primers characterized the PCR. Generated by immunoSEQ multiplex PCR, the TCRdb table keeps only in-frame clones and is missing some. The repertoire includes 110,000 to 150,000 clones, less than 10% of them detected once, and roughly 1.9% sits in the top ten. This sample is drawn from a study of cytomegalovirus exposure and HLA in healthy donors. The CDR3 runs 15 residues. CDR1 is MNHEY and CDR2 is SMNVEV in the germline V gene (reference sequence). J was trimmed by 7 bases and V by 6 bases; bases with no gene match: 9. Study outcomes and limitations: Trimming of TCR beta V- and J-genes showed a link, identified in a later analysis, to a missense DCLRE1C variant. As a later analysis showed, several of the most significant clusters appeared to be linked to common viral pathogens.

The chain links TRBV27 to TRBJ1-4; 9 nucleotides match TRBD1. The sequenced sample consisted of PBMCs. The sequence was obtained from a man in his fifties or sixties in good health and CMV-seronegative. CDR3 region: CASRRTGDRAEKLFF. The CDR3 DNA follows: TGTGCCAGCAGACGGACAGGGGACAGGGCTGAAAAACTGTTTTTT.